Listed below are T cell receptor beta chains from one sample, sequenced in a study of OX40 agonist ivuxolimab in advanced cancers. The repertoire was sequenced with immunoSEQ multiplex PCR; TCRdb's copy has only in-frame clones and lacks some. The table includes some 86,000 clones, around 90% detected once. The sample here was CD4+ or CD8+ T cells sorted from blood, taken in a trial of the OX40 agonist ivuxolimab. The receptors were sampled from an adult with an advanced solid tumor such as melanoma, head and neck, liver or kidney cancer. CDR3s include the opening cysteine and the closing phenylalanine or tryptophan. D genes are given only for firm matches. Clone size is given for some rows only: seen once, a few or many times, or a class if the clone is expanded.

d_call clone_size j_call v_call cdr3_nt cdr3_aa
- - TRBJ2-7 TRBV1 TGCACCAGCGGCCAGGGTTTGGGCCACTCCTACGAGCAGTACTTC CTSGQGLGHSYEQYF
- - TRBJ1-4 TRBV30 TGTGCCTGGAGTGTAGGGGGGGCTAGCGGAAAACTGTTTTTT CAWSVGGASGKLFF
- - TRBJ2-3 TRBV13 TGTGCCAGCAGCCCTTCGGCCGGCGATACGCAGTATTTT CASSPSAGDTQYF
TRBD1 - TRBJ2-7 TRBV6-8 TGTGCCAGCAGACTCCGGGACAGGGTTTTTAGCGGCCAGTACGAGCAGTACTTC CASRLRDRVFSGQYEQYF
TRBD2 once TRBJ2-4 TRBV5-6 TGTGCCAGCAGCAGATGGACTAGCGGGGGGGCCCAAGCCAAAAACATTCAGTACTTC CASSRWTSGGAQAKNIQYF
TRBD1 - TRBJ2-3 TRBV19 TGTGCCAGTAGTATAGGGGGACAGGAGTATCCAGATACGCAGTATTTT CASSIGGQEYPDTQYF
- - TRBJ1-1 TRBV7-8 TGTGCCAGCAGTCTCGACAGGAACACTGAAGCTTTCTTT CASSLDRNTEAFF
- - TRBJ2-1 TRBV5-1 TGCGCCAGCAGCCAGGGACAACACAATGAGCAGTTCTTC CASSQGQHNEQFF
TRBD2 - TRBJ2-3 TRBV10-3 TGTGCCATCAGCCCTCGGACTAGCGGGGGAGAAGATACGCAGTATTTT CAISPRTSGGEDTQYF
- - TRBJ2-3 TRBV7-9 TGTGCCAGCAGCTTAGAACTAGCCTCAGATACGCAGTATTTT CASSLELASDTQYF
- - TRBJ1-5 TRBV27 TGTGCCAGCAGTTTGGTCAGCAATCAGCCCCAGCATTTT CASSLVSNQPQHF
TRBD2 - TRBJ2-3 TRBV5-4 TGTGCCAGCAGCCCACTGACTAGCGGCACAGATACGCAGTATTTT CASSPLTSGTDTQYF
TRBD1 - TRBJ1-2 TRBV6-5 TGTGCCAGCCGGACAGGCGACGGCATTAACTATGGCTACACCTTC CASRTGDGINYGYTF
- - TRBJ1-5 TRBV28 TGTGCCAGCAGTTTAGAAGGGGAATGGAATCAGCCCCAGCATTTT CASSLEGEWNQPQHF
- - TRBJ2-5 TRBV5-1 TGCGCCAGCAGCTGGGAGATCCAAGAGACCCAGTACTTC CASSWEIQETQYF
- - TRBJ2-3 TRBV7-2 TGTGCCAGCAGCCTCTACACAGATACGCAGTATTTT CASSLYTDTQYF
TRBD2 - TRBJ2-1 TRBV19 TGTGCCAGTACCTTGGGGGGGGCCTACAATGAGCAGTTCTTC CASTLGGAYNEQFF
- - TRBJ1-1 TRBV28 TGTGCCAGCAGTAGTGGGGGCACTGAAGCTTTCTTT CASSSGGTEAFF
TRBD1 - TRBJ1-2 TRBV7-9 TGTGCCAGCACCCAGACAGGGCTTAACTATGGCTACACCTTC CASTQTGLNYGYTF
TRBD2 - TRBJ2-2 TRBV19 TGTGCCAGTCGGACTACTAGCGGGAGATCCGGGGAGCTGTTTTTT CASRTTSGRSGELFF
TRBD2 - TRBJ2-3 TRBV11-2 TGTGCCAGCAACGGACTAGCGGGAAGGTCTGGCACAGATACGCAGTATTTT CASNGLAGRSGTDTQYF
- - TRBJ2-3 TRBV30 TGTGCCTGGAGTGCTAGCACAGATACGCAGTATTTT CAWSASTDTQYF
- - TRBJ2-3 TRBV27 TGTGCCAGCACCCGGCCCGGGGTGGGTACGCAGTATTTT CASTRPGVGTQYF
- - TRBJ2-5 TRBV5-4 TGTGCCAGCAGCTTGTACAGACAAGAGACCCAGTACTTC CASSLYRQETQYF
- - TRBJ1-3 TRBV19 TGTGCCAGTAGTATAGAGGATAACTCTGGAAACACCATATATTTT CASSIEDNSGNTIYF
TRBD1 - TRBJ1-1 TRBV28 TGTGCCAGCAGAACCGGGACAGGGAATACTGAAGCTTTCTTT CASRTGTGNTEAFF